This TCR beta chain was obtained from a study of cytotoxic CD8 clonotypes in ibrutinib-treated CLL. Study as a whole: The subjects consisted of eleven to twelve relapsed/refractory and roughly 15 treatment-naive individuals, with 17 to 18 IGHV unmutated. Study-level results: T-cell clonality at baseline went above that of age-matched healthy donors and rose and fell with circulating CD8+ T-cell counts. There were few public clonotypes, and on treatment they contracted or stayed stable.

Germline CDR1 is DFQATT and CDR2 is SNEGSKA (reference sequence). The V end was cut by 3 bases, the J end by 6 bases, with 6 bases between. The CDR3 loop spans 11 amino acids. The data were produced by immunoSEQ multiplex PCR, yet TCRdb's version contains in-frame clones alone and is incomplete. Among approximately 130,000 clones, under 90% were seen once, and the ten largest hold roughly 3.5%. The TCR beta libraries used approximately 2 micrograms of genomic DNA that came from cryopreserved PBMCs. On this clone: Its antigen is not known.

The chain combines TRBV20-1 with TRBJ2-1; D gene uncertain. The material sequenced was PBMCs, taken after 24 months of ibrutinib treatment. The receptor's source is a human donor with chronic lymphocytic leukemia. CDR3 sequence (DNA): TGCAGTGCTAGTAAGGGCAATGAGCAGTTCTTC. This encodes CSASKGNEQFF.